These T cell receptor beta chains were read from a single sample in a study of blood T cell repertoires in COVID-19. Clones were read by immunoSEQ multiplex PCR, and TCRdb kept only the in-frame ones, dropping some. The repertoire holds 70,000 or so clones, with 85% to 90% as singletons. Specimen: peripheral blood. These receptors were collected from a middle-aged man with acute or convalescent COVID-19. Both conserved end residues are part of each CDR3. The D gene is left open where the match is weak. Not every row has a clone size; where given, it reads once, few, many or a size class.

DNA	CDR3	size	V	D	J
TGTGCCAGCAGCTTAGGGGGCCGAGAGACCCAGTACTTC	CASSLGGRETQYF	NA	TRBV7-3	NA	TRBJ2-5
TGTGCCACCAGTGATTTGTCCGGGACTATGAACACCGGGGAGCTGTTTTTT	CATSDLSGTMNTGELFF	NA	TRBV24-1	TRBD2	TRBJ2-2
TGTGCCAGCAGCTTAGCGGGAAAGGCCTACGAGCAGTACTTC	CASSLAGKAYEQYF	NA	TRBV11-3	NA	TRBJ2-7
TGTGCCAGCAGCTTAGCGTACGGGACTGAAGCTTTCTTT	CASSLAYGTEAFF	NA	TRBV7-9	NA	TRBJ1-1
TGTGCCAGCTCACCCCGCGGAGAGACCCAGTACTTC	CASSPRGETQYF	NA	TRBV18	NA	TRBJ2-5
TGTGCCAGCAGCCCGTCAGCGAACATGAACACTGAAGCTTTCTTT	CASSPSANMNTEAFF	NA	TRBV7-9	NA	TRBJ1-1
TGTGCCAGCAGCCTCCTGGGCATTGAGGGAGGCTACACCTTC	CASSLLGIEGGYTF	NA	TRBV3-1/TRBV3-2	NA	TRBJ1-2
TGTGCCAGCAGTGGACAGGACGTGAGGGAGCAGTACTTC	CASSGQDVREQYF	NA	TRBV2	NA	TRBJ2-7
TGTGCCTGGAGCCAAAGGGGGTTAGGGAGCTATGGCTACACCTTC	CAWSQRGLGSYGYTF	once	TRBV30	NA	TRBJ1-2
TGTGCCAGCAGTGAATCTCCAGGGTGGAACTACGAGCAGTACTTC	CASSESPGWNYEQYF	NA	TRBV6-1	NA	TRBJ2-7
TGTGCCAGCAGTCCCAGCGGGGGCCTTCCCTACGAGCAGTACTTC	CASSPSGGLPYEQYF	NA	TRBV6-5	TRBD2	TRBJ2-7
TGTGCCACCAGCAGAGGATCCGGGAGGGCTTTTATGGAGACCCAGTACTTC	CATSRGSGRAFMETQYF	NA	TRBV15	TRBD2	TRBJ2-5
TGTGCCTGGGACAGGGGTGGGATCCAAGAGACCCAGTACTTC	CAWDRGGIQETQYF	NA	TRBV30	TRBD1	TRBJ2-5
TGTGCCAGCAGCTCGGGGGTGGACAGGGGGCTGTGGAATGAGCAGTTCTTC	CASSSGVDRGLWNEQFF	few	TRBV11-2	TRBD1	TRBJ2-1
TGTGCCAGCAGCTTGTCTATTTTAGGGCCAGGGAGGAATGAAAAACTGTTTTTT	CASSLSILGPGRNEKLFF	NA	TRBV5-6	NA	TRBJ1-4
TGTGCCAGCAGCCTTACCTACGAGCAGTACTTC	CASSLTYEQYF	NA	TRBV14	NA	TRBJ2-7
TGTGCCACCAGTGACGGGACTAGCGGTCGCACAGATACGCAGTATTTT	CATSDGTSGRTDTQYF	NA	TRBV24-1	TRBD2	TRBJ2-3
TGTGCCAGCAGCGGCGGGGGGACCGGGGAGCTGTTTTTT	CASSGGGTGELFF	NA	TRBV6-4	TRBD2	TRBJ2-2
TGTGCCAGCAGACCTTATGGCGGGACAGGGTATTCTAACTATGGCTACACCTTC	CASRPYGGTGYSNYGYTF	NA	TRBV27	TRBD1	TRBJ1-2
TGTGCCCTAGAATACAGGGGGCGAATCAATGAGCAGTTCTTC	CALEYRGRINEQFF	NA	TRBV7-9	TRBD1	TRBJ2-1
TGTGCCAGCGGCGTCCAGGGTTCCCATAACTATGGCTACACCTTC	CASGVQGSHNYGYTF	NA	TRBV9	NA	TRBJ1-2
TGTGCCAGCAGTGTACAGGGTGAGACTGAAGCTTTCTTT	CASSVQGETEAFF	NA	TRBV7-3	NA	TRBJ1-1
TGTGCCAGCAGTCGGACAGGGGTAGATGGCTACACCTTC	CASSRTGVDGYTF	NA	TRBV12-3/TRBV12-4	TRBD1	TRBJ1-2
TGCAGCGTTGACCAGGGAGGGCCCCAGCATTTT	CSVDQGGPQHF	NA	TRBV29-1	NA	TRBJ1-5
TGCGCCAGCAGCCAAGGGGGCACGAACACTGAAGCTTTCTTT	CASSQGGTNTEAFF	NA	TRBV4-1	NA	TRBJ1-1
TGTGCCAGCCGGCAGGCTAACTATGGCTACACCTTC	CASRQANYGYTF	once	TRBV6-5	NA	TRBJ1-2
TGTGCCACCAGTGCTGATAATAGGGGAGGGAACGAGCAGTACTTC	CATSADNRGGNEQYF	NA	TRBV24-1	TRBD2	TRBJ2-7
TGTGCCAGCAGCGGTTACAGGGGGGCCCACGAGCAGTACTTC	CASSGYRGAHEQYF	few	TRBV11-3	TRBD1	TRBJ2-7
TGCGCCAGCAGCTTGGAGACTAGCGGGTACAATGAGCAGTTCTTC	CASSLETSGYNEQFF	once	TRBV5-1	TRBD2	TRBJ2-1
TGTGCCAGCAAATTCCAGGGCCGCTATGGCTACACCTTC	CASKFQGRYGYTF	NA	TRBV19	NA	TRBJ1-2
TGTGCCAGCAGTGAACGAGGACAGGGTGATCAGCCCCAGCATTTT	CASSERGQGDQPQHF	NA	TRBV6-1	TRBD1	TRBJ1-5
TGTGCCAGCAGTCGGGGAGGGGGAGCCAAAAACATTCAGTACTTC	CASSRGGGAKNIQYF	NA	TRBV27	NA	TRBJ2-4
TGTGCCAGCAGCTTTTCCCCTAATCGAGAGCAGTTCTTC	CASSFSPNREQFF	NA	TRBV7-3	NA	TRBJ2-1
TGCAGCGTTGATTGGAAGGGGGCTAAGACCCAGTACTTC	CSVDWKGAKTQYF	NA	TRBV29-1	TRBD1	TRBJ2-5
TGTGCCAGCAGCCTCTCTATACGGGGATATGGTGAAGCTTTCTTT	CASSLSIRGYGEAFF	NA	TRBV5-4	NA	TRBJ1-1
TGTGCCAGCAGCTTGGGACACTTACAAGAGACCCAGTACTTC	CASSLGHLQETQYF	NA	TRBV7-9	NA	TRBJ2-5
TGTGCCAGCAGTGAATCCGATCTGGGAGATTATCCCATCTACCAAGAGACCCAGTACTTC	CASSESDLGDYPIYQETQYF	NA	TRBV6-1	NA	TRBJ2-5
TGTGCCAGCAGCCCTAGGCGAGGGAGCACTGAAGCTTTCTTT	CASSPRRGSTEAFF	NA	TRBV11-3	NA	TRBJ1-1
TGTGCCTGGACCTTTAATGAAAAACTGTTTTTT	CAWTFNEKLFF	once	TRBV30	NA	TRBJ1-4
TGTGCCAGCAGTTACGGCAGGATTAACAATCAGCCCCAGCATTTT	CASSYGRINNQPQHF	NA	TRBV6-5	NA	TRBJ1-5
TGCGCCAGCGAGGGTGTGGGAGGGCGTTACAATGAGCAGTTCTTC	CASEGVGGRYNEQFF	few	TRBV10-2	TRBD2	TRBJ2-1